Sequencing of this TCR beta chain was carried out in a study of technical replicates of blood from a handful of donors. Libraries were prepared by immunoSEQ multiplex PCR; TCRdb keeps only in-frame clonotypes and omits some of them. Of approximately 78,000 clones detected, around nine tenths appear once; the ten largest clones hold around 0.38%. J lost 0 bases, V lost 11 bases, and 12 bases had no gene match. Per germline, CDR1 SNHLY and CDR2 FYNNEI. This CDR3 contains 16 residues. This clonotype originated in a human donor in good health. The specimen was T cells isolated from PBMCs. This chain connects TRBV2 to TRBJ1-5; 8 nucleotides match TRBD1. CDR3: CARGQGKGVSNQPQHF. The CDR3 DNA reads as TGTGCCCGCGGACAGGGCAAGGGAGTTAGCAATCAGCCCCAGCATTTT.